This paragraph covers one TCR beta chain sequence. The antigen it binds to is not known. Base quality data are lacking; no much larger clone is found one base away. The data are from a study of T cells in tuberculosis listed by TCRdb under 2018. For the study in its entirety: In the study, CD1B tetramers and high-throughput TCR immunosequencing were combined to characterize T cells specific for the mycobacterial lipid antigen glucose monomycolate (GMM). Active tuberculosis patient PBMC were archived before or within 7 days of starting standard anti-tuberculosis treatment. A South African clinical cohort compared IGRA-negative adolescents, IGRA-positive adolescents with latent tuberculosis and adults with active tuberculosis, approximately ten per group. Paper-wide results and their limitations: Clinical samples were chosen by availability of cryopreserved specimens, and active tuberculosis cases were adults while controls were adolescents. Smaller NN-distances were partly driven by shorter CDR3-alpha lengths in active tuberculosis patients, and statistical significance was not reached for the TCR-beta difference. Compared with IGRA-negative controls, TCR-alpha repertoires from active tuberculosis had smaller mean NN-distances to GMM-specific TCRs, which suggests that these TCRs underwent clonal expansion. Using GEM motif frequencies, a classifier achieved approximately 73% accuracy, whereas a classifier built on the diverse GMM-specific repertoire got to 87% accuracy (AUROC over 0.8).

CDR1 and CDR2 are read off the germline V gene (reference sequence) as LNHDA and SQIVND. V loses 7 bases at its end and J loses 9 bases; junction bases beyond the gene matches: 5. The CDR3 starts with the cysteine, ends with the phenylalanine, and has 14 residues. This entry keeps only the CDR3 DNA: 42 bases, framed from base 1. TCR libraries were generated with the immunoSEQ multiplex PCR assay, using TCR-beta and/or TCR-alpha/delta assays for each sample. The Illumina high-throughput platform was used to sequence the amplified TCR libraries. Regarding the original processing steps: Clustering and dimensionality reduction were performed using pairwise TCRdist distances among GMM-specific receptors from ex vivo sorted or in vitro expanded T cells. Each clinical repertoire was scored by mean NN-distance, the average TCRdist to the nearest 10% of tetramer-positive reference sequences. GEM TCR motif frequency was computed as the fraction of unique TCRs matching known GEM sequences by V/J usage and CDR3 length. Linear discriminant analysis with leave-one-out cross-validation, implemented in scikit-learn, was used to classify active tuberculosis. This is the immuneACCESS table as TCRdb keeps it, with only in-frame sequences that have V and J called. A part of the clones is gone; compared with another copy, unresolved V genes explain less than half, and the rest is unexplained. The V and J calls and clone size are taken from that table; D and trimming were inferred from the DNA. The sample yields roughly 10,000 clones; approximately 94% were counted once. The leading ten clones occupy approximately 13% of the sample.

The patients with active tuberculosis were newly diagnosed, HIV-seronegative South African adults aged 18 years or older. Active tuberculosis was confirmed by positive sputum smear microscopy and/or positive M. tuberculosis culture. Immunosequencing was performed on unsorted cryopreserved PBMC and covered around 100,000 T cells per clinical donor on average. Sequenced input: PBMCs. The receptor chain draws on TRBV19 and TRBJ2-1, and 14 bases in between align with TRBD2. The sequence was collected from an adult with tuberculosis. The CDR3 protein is CASTMGLAGAEQFF. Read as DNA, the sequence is TGTGCCAGTACCATGGGACTAGCGGGAGCTGAGCAGTTCTTC.